A selection of T cell receptor beta chains follows, all from one sample in a study of blood T cell repertoires in COVID-19. Assay: immunoSEQ multiplex PCR; the TCRdb copy retains only in-frame clones and omits some. The sample holds about 140,000 clones, around 81% seen once. Specimen: peripheral blood. Receptors originate from a human donor in a cohort sampled during active COVID-19. Each CDR3 is given without its conserved first and last residue.

j_call	v_call	cdr3_aa
TRBJ2-1	TRBV19	ASSARTSGSLDEQF
TRBJ2-5	TRBV5-5	ASSLDLYARGETQY
TRBJ2-5	TRBV7-3	ASSLDSGKTQY
TRBJ1-2	TRBV7-6	ASSPGQGRPNYGYT
TRBJ2-7	TRBV7-9	ASSLSGIHEQY
TRBJ1-6	TRBV5-5	ASSLAPRVSPLH
TRBJ1-2	TRBV6-5	ASTNTGTANYGYT
TRBJ2-1	TRBV5-1	ASSARGNYNEQF
TRBJ1-2	TRBV7-2	ASSLVPDGYT
TRBJ2-2	TRBV7-7	ASREQMNTGELF
TRBJ2-5	TRBV12-3/TRBV12-4	ASSWGGETQY
TRBJ1-2	TRBV4-3	ASSQDYGTGGGYGYT
TRBJ2-5	TRBV15	ATSRDGVGGSETQY
TRBJ2-3	TRBV18	ASSPEMPGSTDTQY
TRBJ2-1	TRBV24-1	ATSDPGGSGRSNEQF
TRBJ2-5	TRBV4-1	ASSPSGRGETQY